One sample yielded the 11 T cell receptor beta chains listed below, sequenced in a study of radiotherapy plus CTLA-4 blockade in lung cancer. Here immunoSEQ multiplex PCR was the method, and the copy in TCRdb shows in-frame clones only, minus some. The data hold about 80,000 clones, with around 84% observed a single time. Sequencing used peripheral blood, obtained from a patient treated with radiotherapy plus ipilimumab. The receptors come from a human donor with non-small cell lung cancer who had stable disease on radiotherapy plus ipilimumab.

The chain couples TRBV20-1 to TRBJ2-3; no reliable D call. CDR3 length: 10 amino acids. Between the trimmed V and J ends, which lost 6 bases and 5 bases, there was a span of 6 bases. Germline CDR1 and CDR2: DFQATT and SNEGSKA (reference sequence). The CDR3 loop reads CSAQRDTQYF. The CDR3 region has the DNA TGCAGTGCCCAAAGAGATACGCAGTATTTT.

The chain employs TRBV5-4 and TRBJ2-3; D is perhaps TRBD2 (7 bases). Germline CDR1 and CDR2: SGHNT and YYREEE (reference sequence). This CDR3 comprises 15 residues. V was trimmed by 4 bases and J by 8 bases, leaving 20 bases between them. CDR3 coding DNA: TGTGCCAGCAGCCACCCACTGGGGGGGGCAGGTACGCAGTATTTT. Protein: CASSHPLGGAGTQYF.

The rearrangement uses TRBV9 and TRBJ2-2; the D is unclear. V was cut by 0 bases and J by 8 bases, with 5 bases left in between. The CDR3 extends over 12 amino acids. Looked up from germline, CDR1 is SGDLS and CDR2 is YYNGEE. The CDR3 bases are TGTGCCAGCAGCGTAGAATGGGGGGAGCTGTTTTTT. This translates into CASSVEWGELFF.

CDR3 residues: CASSEGGGGYEQYF. The CDR3 DNA follows: TGTGCCAGCAGCGAAGGGGGCGGGGGCTACGAGCAGTACTTC. This rearrangement joins TRBV9 to TRBJ2-5; D may be TRBD1 or TRBD2 (7 bases each). The DNA end favors TRBJ2-7, so the J call may be wrong. This CDR3 region has 14 residues. Germline V lookup: CDR1 SGDLS, CDR2 YYNGEE.

This clone was recorded once. This rearrangement joins TRBV7-2 to TRBJ2-5, with 10 bases matching TRBD1. V shed 2 bases, J shed 4 bases, and the junction held 7 bases outside the gene matches. Germline CDR1 reads SGHTA; CDR2 reads FQGNSA. This CDR3 comprises 16 residues. CDR3 protein: CASSLLRDRGGETQYF. CDR3 nucleotide sequence: TGTGCCAGCAGCTTATTGCGGGACAGGGGTGGAGAGACCCAGTACTTC.

The chain uses TRBV7-9 and TRBJ2-5, with D perhaps matching TRBD2 (5 bases). This CDR3 is built from 15 residues. The germline V and J ends were trimmed by 0 bases and 5 bases, with 13 bases remaining between them. The V gene's germline CDR1 is SEHNR and CDR2 FQNEAQ (reference sequence). The CDR3 reads CASSLARAASETQYF. CDR3 bases: TGTGCCAGCAGCTTAGCGCGGGCAGCGTCGGAGACCCAGTACTTC.

This clone showed up just once. The V and J genes are TRBV19 and TRBJ2-2; D gene ambiguous. Trimming left V 5 bases short and J 5 bases short, with 6 bases between. This CDR3 region has 12 residues. Germline CDR1 is LNHDA and CDR2 is SQIVND (reference sequence). As DNA, the CDR3 is TGTGCCAGTAGTCTAATAACCGGGGAGCTGTTTTTT. Translating gives CASSLITGELFF. The full variable domain, with the rest looked up from reference TRBV19 and TRBJ2-2, is DGGITQSPKYLFRKEGQNVTLSCEQNLNHDAMYWYRQDPGQGLRLIYYSQIVNDFQKGDIAEGYSVSREKKESFPLTVTSAQKNPTAFYLCASSLITGELFFGEGSRLTVL.

CDR3 coding DNA: TGTGCCAGCAGCCGGAGGGGGGCCCGATTGAACACTGAAGCTTTCTTT. Translation: CASSRRGARLNTEAFF. The genes are TRBV11-2 and TRBJ1-1, with a weak D call TRBD1 (6 bases). The germline CDR1 and CDR2 sequences are SGHAT and FQNNGV. CDR3 length equals 16 residues. V lost 5 bases, J lost 0 bases, and 16 bases lay in between.

Comments on this clone: This CDR3 is also generated by other DNA sequences in the sample. The CDR3 here is CASSQEGTGVTGELFF. Here the CDR3 DNA reads TGCGCCAGCAGCCAAGAAGGGACAGGGGTTACCGGGGAGCTGTTTTTT. The rearrangement joins TRBV4-1 to TRBJ2-2; 10 nucleotides agree with TRBD1. V shed 0 bases, J shed 5 bases, and the junction held 3 bases outside the gene matches. The CDR3 has 16 amino acids. CDR1 is MGHRA, CDR2 YSYEKL, per germline.

This clone was found once. CDR3 coding DNA: TGCGCCAGCAGCTTGGCCGGTCTGGGGCAGGAGACCCAGTACTTC. This sequence encodes CASSLAGLGQETQYF. The rearrangement uses TRBV5-1 and TRBJ2-5; the D gene is possibly TRBD1 (5 bases). The CDR3 has 15 amino acids. V was pared by 0 bases and J by 5 bases, with 14 bases between. Germline CDR1 reads SGHRS; CDR2 reads YFSETQ.

V gene TRBV19 combines with J gene TRBJ1-1; 10 nucleotides agree with TRBD1. V was clipped by 6 bases and J by 8 bases; unmatched bases: 9. CDR1 LNHDA and CDR2 SQIVND come from the germline V gene (reference sequence). The CDR3 spans 14 residues. CDR3 bases: TGTGCCAGTAGCCCTAAGGGGGACAGGGGCGAAGCTTTCTTT. The encoded protein is CASSPKGDRGEAFF.